This T cell receptor beta chain was identified in a study of blood T cell repertoires in COVID-19. Whole-study context: The origin of the acute and convalescent COVID-19 samples was the United States, Italy and Spain. The analysed material was cDNA or gDNA that came from T cells, B-cell-depleted T cells, or PBMCs.

Original processing notes: Amplified reference gene primers provided the basis for estimating nucleated cell counts. Here immunoSEQ multiplex PCR was the method, and the copy in TCRdb shows in-frame clones only, minus some. V and J calls and clone size follow that table, whereas D and trimming were derived from the DNA. Found here are about 70,000 clones, 90% of them singletons; the top ten hold approximately 9.1%. The count of this clone is one. Trimming stripped 6 bases from V and 5 bases from J, with 11 bases between. The CDR3 spans 14 residues. Germline V gives CDR1 MNHNY, CDR2 SVGAGI (reference sequence).

This sequence originates from a human donor in a cohort sampled during active COVID-19. The chain has TRBV6-6 and TRBJ1-6, with D possibly being TRBD1 (6 bases). The specimen was peripheral blood. CDR3 amino acids: CASSPDRNNSPLHF. The CDR3 coding sequence is TGTGCCAGCAGCCCCGACAGGAATAATTCACCCCTCCACTTT.